Following are 21 T cell receptor beta chains from one sample sequenced in a study of blood T cell repertoires in COVID-19. Using immunoSEQ multiplex PCR, the repertoire was profiled, and TCRdb retains in-frame clones only, with some absent. In the table there are about 81,000 clones, approximately 89% of which are singletons. The sequencing input was peripheral blood. All receptors derive from a man between 65 and 85 years old with active or convalescent COVID-19.

The chain carries TRBV2 and TRBJ2-3; 9 bases align to TRBD1. V shed 6 bases and J 4 bases; nucleotides not matched to a gene: 17. CDR3 length equals 18 residues. The germline gives CDR1 SNHLY, CDR2 FYNNEI. DNA for the CDR3: TGTGCCAGCAGAGATCTAAGACCCGGGACAGGGTTGGCAGATACGCAGTATTTT. It codes for CASRDLRPGTGLADTQYF.

The V call is TRBV30, the J call TRBJ1-5, with D unclear. Per germline, CDR1 GTSNPN and CDR2 SVGIG (reference sequence). Deletions cut 1 base from V and 7 bases from J, with 11 bases between. This CDR3 comprises 13 residues. CDR3 protein: CAWSASREQPQHF. The CDR3 DNA reads TGTGCCTGGAGTGCTTCCCGGGAACAGCCCCAGCATTTT.

The chain joins TRBV27 to TRBJ2-7; 7 bases are shared with TRBD1. The CDR3 extends over 16 amino acids. After removal of 5 bases from V and 4 bases from J, the junction contained 14 bases not matched to a gene. Germline V CDR1 and CDR2: MNHEY, SMNVEV (reference sequence). DNA of the CDR3: TGTGCCAGCAGTACCCGGACAGGTCAGAGAGAGTACGAGCAGTACTTC. This codes for CASSTRTGQREYEQYF.

The J gene is TRBJ2-3, the V gene TRBV5-1; unclear D gene. The germline V and J ends were trimmed by 4 bases and 5 bases, with 17 bases remaining between them. The CDR3 sequence is 15 residues long. Germline V gives CDR1 SGHRS, CDR2 YFSETQ. This CDR3 is CASSHQRPPGDTQYF. CDR3 nucleotide sequence: TGCGCCAGCAGCCACCAAAGGCCCCCGGGAGATACGCAGTATTTT.

This clone appeared a few times. The rearrangement links TRBV7-3 to TRBJ2-7, with unresolved D. Germline V gene data show CDR1 as SGHTA and CDR2 as FQGTGA. The ends were cut back, 5 bases at V and 6 bases at J, with 20 bases in the middle. The CDR3 contains 15 residues. CDR3 coding DNA: TGTGCCAGCAGCCAAGGCGGCCTCGGTGGTAGCGAGCAGTACTTC. Translating it yields CASSQGGLGGSEQYF. Supplemented by reference TRBV7-3 and TRBJ2-7, the full variable domain reads GAGVSQTPSNKVTEKGKYVELRCDPISGHTALYWYRQSLGQGPEFLIYFQGTGAADDSGLPNDRFFAVRPEGSVSTLKIQRTERGDSAVYLCASSQGGLGGSEQYFGPGTRLTVT.

This clone has just one count. The V gene is TRBV7-6, the J gene TRBJ2-1, with 13 bases identical to TRBD2. This CDR3 is 18 amino acids long. V dropped 2 bases and J dropped 1; count of bases not matched to a gene: 5. Looked up from germline, CDR1 is SGHVS and CDR2 is FNYEAQ. The CDR3: CASSLSRGLAGSYNEQFF. CDR3 DNA sequence: TGTGCCAGCAGCTTAAGTCGGGGACTAGCGGGGTCCTACAATGAGCAGTTCTTC.

This clone was picked up one time. The chain couples TRBV2 to TRBJ1-4, with D tentatively TRBD1 (5 bases). Trimming removed 2 bases at V and 2 bases at J, with 6 bases between. The CDR3 is made up of 14 amino acids. Germline V CDR1 and CDR2: SNHLY, FYNNEI. The DNA for the CDR3 is TGTGCCAGCAGTGAACAGGGCACTAATGAAAAACTGTTTTTT. It is translated as CASSEQGTNEKLFF.

This sequence joins TRBV4-3 and TRBJ2-7, with TRBD1 as a possible D gene (6 bases). CDR1 is LGHNA and CDR2 is YSLEER in the germline V gene. There are 16 residues in the CDR3. V was clipped by 4 bases and J by 2 bases, with 18 bases between them. The CDR3 here is CASSPDGVTGTYEQYF. CDR3 nucleotides: TGCGCCAGCAGCCCTGATGGTGTGACAGGAACCTACGAGCAGTACTTC.

This chain connects TRBV6-5 to TRBJ1-5, with D possibly being TRBD1 (6 bases). V dropped 7 bases and J dropped 2 bases, with 15 bases sitting between them. The CDR3 spans 15 residues. Germline-derived CDR1 and CDR2 are MNHEY and SVGAGI. The CDR3 DNA follows: TGTGCCAGCATTGGGGCGACAGGCCGCAATCAGCCCCAGCATTTT. Its translation is CASIGATGRNQPQHF.

V and J are TRBV19 and TRBJ1-2; 8 positions agree with TRBD1. Per the germline V gene, CDR1 is LNHDA and CDR2 is SQIVND (reference sequence). V gave up 3 bases and J gave up 1 base; unmatched junction bases: 4. The CDR3 totals 15 residues. This CDR3 reads CASSIGQGLNYGYTF. The CDR3 coding sequence is TGTGCCAGTAGTATTGGACAGGGCCTTAACTATGGCTACACCTTC.

V and J are TRBV6-5 and TRBJ2-3, with D hard to call. The germline V and J ends were trimmed by 0 bases and 7 bases, with 8 bases remaining between them. The CDR3 length is 13 residues. Per the germline V gene, CDR1 is MNHEY and CDR2 is SVGAGI. The CDR3 is CASSYSLLHTQYF. DNA for the CDR3: TGTGCCAGCAGTTACTCGTTACTCCATACGCAGTATTTT.

The chain uses TRBV30 and TRBJ2-7; TRBD2 might be the D (6 bases). V was pared by 0 bases and J by 3 bases, with 15 bases between. Germline CDR1 reads GTSNPN; CDR2 reads SVGIG (reference sequence). This CDR3 is 15 amino acids long. The CDR3 coding sequence is TGTGCCTGGAGTGTACGGGGGAGAGAGGGCTACGAGCAGTACTTC. It is translated as CAWSVRGREGYEQYF.

J is TRBJ2-2 and V is TRBV19, with 10 positions matching TRBD2. CDR1 LNHDA and CDR2 SQIVND come from the germline V gene (reference sequence). This CDR3 has 15 residues. Germline trimming cut 2 bases from V and 6 bases from J; bases unmatched to any gene: 3. CDR3 DNA: TGTGCCAGTAGTATAAGTCTAGCGGGGGCCGGGGAGCTGTTTTTT. The encoded protein is CASSISLAGAGELFF.

The chain combines TRBV5-1 with TRBJ1-1; TRBD1 matches at 7 bases. With V trimmed by 0 bases and J by 11 bases, 10 bases remained unmatched. The germline CDR1 and CDR2 sequences are SGHRS and YFSETQ. The CDR3 spans 14 residues. CDR3 sequence: CASSLVYGDSGAFF. The CDR3 DNA reads as TGCGCCAGCAGCTTGGTCTACGGGGACAGCGGGGCTTTCTTT.

The chain uses TRBV7-2 and TRBJ2-7, with TRBD1 matching over 8 bases. V was pared by 3 bases and J by 3 bases, with 4 bases of the junction left unmatched. Germline CDR1 reads SGHTA; CDR2 reads FQGNSA. CDR3 length: 14 residues. The DNA for the CDR3 is TGTGCCAGCAGCTTGACAGGGGTGCGCTACGAGCAGTACTTC. This codes for CASSLTGVRYEQYF.

The chain carries TRBV11-3 and TRBJ1-1, with D possibly matching TRBD1 (5 bases). The CDR3 runs to 14 residues. From germline, CDR1 is SGHNT and CDR2 YENEEA. V was trimmed by 5 bases and J by 1 base, leaving 11 bases between them. CDR3 region: CASSRGRGNTEAFF. The DNA for the CDR3 is TGTGCCAGCAGCCGAGGGAGGGGGAACACTGAAGCTTTCTTT.

The chain has TRBV21-1 and TRBJ2-3; the D call TRBD1 from the table was never checked on the DNA. TRBV21-1 is recorded as a pseudogene. The CDR3 loop spans 17 amino acids. The CDR3 region is CASSKGPQVPSTDTQYF. CDR3 nucleotide sequence: TGTGCCAGCAGCAAAGGGCCCCAGGTGCCTAGCACAGATACGCAGTATTTT.

The CDR3, as DNA: TGTGCCAGTAGCTTCCGTAACAGGGGGCGCGTATACGAGCAGTACTTC. This translates into CASSFRNRGRVYEQYF. This sequence joins TRBV19 and TRBJ2-7; 9 bases match TRBD1. The V gene's germline CDR1 is LNHDA and CDR2 SQIVND (reference sequence). V lost 6 bases and J lost 4; bases outside the gene matches: 13. This CDR3 comprises 16 residues.

The sample holds one count of this clone. The chain employs TRBV6-6 and TRBJ1-2, with unresolved D. V dropped 0 bases and J dropped 6 bases, with 17 bases sitting between them. CDR1 MNHNY and CDR2 SVGAGI come from the germline V gene (reference sequence). There are 16 residues in the CDR3. The CDR3 sequence: CASSYSATTRRDGYTF. As DNA, the CDR3 is TGTGCCAGCAGTTACTCTGCCACCACACGCCGGGATGGCTACACCTTC.

V usage is TRBV4-2 and J usage is TRBJ2-7; D possibly corresponds to TRBD2 (5 bases). CDR1 and CDR2 from the germline V gene are LGHNA and YNFKEQ. The CDR3 totals 18 residues. Trimming stripped 4 bases from V and 0 bases from J, with 22 bases between. The CDR3 here is CASSRDFSAGVSSYEQYF. The CDR3 bases are TGTGCCAGCAGCCGAGATTTCTCAGCCGGGGTGAGCTCCTACGAGCAGTACTTC.

The chain couples TRBV28 to TRBJ2-5; perhaps TRBD2 as D (5 bases). CDR1 and CDR2 (germline): MDHEN, SYDVKM. CDR3 length equals 15 residues. Trimming took 4 bases from V and 0 from J, leaving 12 bases between them. The chain's CDR3 is CASSSRESYQETQYF. The CDR3 nucleotides read TGTGCCAGCAGTTCCCGGGAATCGTACCAAGAGACCCAGTACTTC.